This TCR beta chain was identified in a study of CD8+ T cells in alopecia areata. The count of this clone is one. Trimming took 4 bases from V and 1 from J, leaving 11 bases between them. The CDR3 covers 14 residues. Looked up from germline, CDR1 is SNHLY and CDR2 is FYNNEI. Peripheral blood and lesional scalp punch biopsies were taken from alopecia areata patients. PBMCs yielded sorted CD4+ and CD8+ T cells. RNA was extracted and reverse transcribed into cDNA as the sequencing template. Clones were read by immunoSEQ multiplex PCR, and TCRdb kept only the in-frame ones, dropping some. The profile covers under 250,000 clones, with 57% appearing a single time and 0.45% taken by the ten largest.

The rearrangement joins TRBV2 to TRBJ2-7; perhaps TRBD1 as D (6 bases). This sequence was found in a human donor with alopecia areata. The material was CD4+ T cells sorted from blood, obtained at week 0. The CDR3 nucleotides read TGTGCCAGCAGTGGGGACAAGCTATCCTACGAGCAGTACTTC. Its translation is CASSGDKLSYEQYF.